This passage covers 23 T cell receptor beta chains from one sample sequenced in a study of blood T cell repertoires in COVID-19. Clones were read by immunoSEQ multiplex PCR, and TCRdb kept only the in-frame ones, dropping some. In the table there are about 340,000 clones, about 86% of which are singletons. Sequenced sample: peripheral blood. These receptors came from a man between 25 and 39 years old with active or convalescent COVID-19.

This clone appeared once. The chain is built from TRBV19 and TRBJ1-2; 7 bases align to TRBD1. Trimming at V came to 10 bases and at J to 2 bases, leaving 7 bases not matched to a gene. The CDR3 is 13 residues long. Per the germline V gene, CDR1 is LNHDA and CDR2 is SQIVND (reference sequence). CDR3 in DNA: TGTGCCACCCGAGGGGGCGCAAACTATGGCTACACCTTC. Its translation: CATRGGANYGYTF.

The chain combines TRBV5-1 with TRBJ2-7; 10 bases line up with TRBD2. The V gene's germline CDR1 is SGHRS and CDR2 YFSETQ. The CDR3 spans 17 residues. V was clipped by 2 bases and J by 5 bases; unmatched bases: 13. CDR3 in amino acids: CASSLSLASGSTDEQYF. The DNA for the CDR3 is TGCGCCAGCAGCTTATCATTGGCTAGCGGGAGTACCGACGAGCAGTACTTC. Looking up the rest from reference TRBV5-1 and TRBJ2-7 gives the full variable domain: KAGVTQTPRYLIKTRGQQVTLSCSPISGHRSVSWYQQTPGQGLQFLFEYFSETQRNKGNFPGRFSGRQFSNSRSEMNVSTLELGDSALYLCASSLSLASGSTDEQYFGPGTRLTVT.

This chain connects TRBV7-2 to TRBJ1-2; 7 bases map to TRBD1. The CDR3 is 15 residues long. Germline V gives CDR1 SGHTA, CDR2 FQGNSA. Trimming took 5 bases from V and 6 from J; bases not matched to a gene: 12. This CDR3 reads CASSPAPNRGHGYTF. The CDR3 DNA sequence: TGTGCCAGCAGCCCCGCCCCCAACAGGGGCCATGGCTACACCTTC.

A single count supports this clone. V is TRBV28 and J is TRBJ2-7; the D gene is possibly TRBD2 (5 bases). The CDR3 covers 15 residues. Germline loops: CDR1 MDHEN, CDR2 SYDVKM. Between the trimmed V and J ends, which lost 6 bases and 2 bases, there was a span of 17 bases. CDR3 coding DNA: TGTGCCAGCAGCGCGAGTAGCGCAAATCCCTACGAGCAGTACTTC. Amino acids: CASSASSANPYEQYF.

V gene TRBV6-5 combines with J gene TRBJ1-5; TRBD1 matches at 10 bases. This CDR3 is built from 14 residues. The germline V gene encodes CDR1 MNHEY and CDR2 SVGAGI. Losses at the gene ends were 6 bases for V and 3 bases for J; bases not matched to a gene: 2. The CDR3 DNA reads TGTGCCAGCAGGACAGGGGGCGCCAATCAGCCCCAGCATTTT. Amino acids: CASRTGGANQPQHF.

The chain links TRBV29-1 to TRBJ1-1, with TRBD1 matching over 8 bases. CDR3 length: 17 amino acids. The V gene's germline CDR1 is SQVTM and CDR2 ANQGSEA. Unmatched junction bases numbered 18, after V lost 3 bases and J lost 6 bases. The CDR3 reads CSVDPLEGVDRGAEAFF. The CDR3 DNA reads TGCAGCGTTGACCCCCTAGAGGGGGTAGACAGGGGCGCTGAAGCTTTCTTT.

The CDR3 DNA reads TGTGCCACCAGTGATGGAAACAGCGGGGGGAACTACGAGCAGTACTTC. Encoded protein: CATSDGNSGGNYEQYF. The chain links TRBV24-1 to TRBJ2-7, with TRBD2 identical over 9 bases. CDR3 length: 16 residues. With V trimmed by 3 bases and J by 3 bases, 8 bases remained unmatched. Germline V gene data show CDR1 as KGHDR and CDR2 as SFDVKD.

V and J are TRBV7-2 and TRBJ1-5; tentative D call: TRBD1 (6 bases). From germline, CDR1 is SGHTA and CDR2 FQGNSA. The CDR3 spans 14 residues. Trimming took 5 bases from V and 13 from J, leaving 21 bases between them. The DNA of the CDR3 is TGTGCCAGCAGCCCACCAGGGGCCATCCGGGCACAGCATTTT. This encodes CASSPPGAIRAQHF.

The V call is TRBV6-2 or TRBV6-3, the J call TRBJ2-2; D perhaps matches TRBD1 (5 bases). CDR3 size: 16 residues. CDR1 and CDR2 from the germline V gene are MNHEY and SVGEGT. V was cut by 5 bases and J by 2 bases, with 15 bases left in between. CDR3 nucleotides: TGTGCCAGCAGTACCGGGCCAGGGCGAAACACCGGGGAGCTGTTTTTT. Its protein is CASSTGPGRNTGELFF.

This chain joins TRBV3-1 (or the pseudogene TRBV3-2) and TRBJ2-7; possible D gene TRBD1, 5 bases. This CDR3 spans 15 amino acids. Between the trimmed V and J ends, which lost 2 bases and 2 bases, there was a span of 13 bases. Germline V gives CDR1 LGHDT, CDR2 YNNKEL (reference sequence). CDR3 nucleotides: TGTGCCAGCAGCCAACGGACACGGCCCCCCTACGAGCAGTACTTC. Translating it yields CASSQRTRPPYEQYF.

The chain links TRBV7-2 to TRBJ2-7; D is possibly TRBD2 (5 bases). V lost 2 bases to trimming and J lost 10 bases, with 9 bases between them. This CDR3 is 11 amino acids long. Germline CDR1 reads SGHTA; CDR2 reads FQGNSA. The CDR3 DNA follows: TGTGCCAGCAGCTTAAAGGACTCTCAGTACTTC. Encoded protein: CASSLKDSQYF.

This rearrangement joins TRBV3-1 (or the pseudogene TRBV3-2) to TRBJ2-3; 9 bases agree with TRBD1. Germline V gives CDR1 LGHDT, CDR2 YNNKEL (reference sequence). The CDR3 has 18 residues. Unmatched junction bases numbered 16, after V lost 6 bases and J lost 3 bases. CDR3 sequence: CASSAGTGIRRGTDTQYF. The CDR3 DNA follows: TGTGCCAGCAGTGCTGGGACAGGGATCAGGAGAGGGACAGATACGCAGTATTTT.

The CDR3 coding sequence is TGTGCCAGCAGCTCCGGGACTAGCGGGAGCAATGAGCAGTTCTTC. This sequence encodes CASSSGTSGSNEQFF. The genes are TRBV11-3 and TRBJ2-1, with 14 bases that match TRBD2. Germline CDR1 is SGHNT and CDR2 is YENEEA. The V gene end was trimmed by 4 bases and the J gene end by 6 bases; junction bases not matched to a gene: 2. The CDR3 runs 15 residues.

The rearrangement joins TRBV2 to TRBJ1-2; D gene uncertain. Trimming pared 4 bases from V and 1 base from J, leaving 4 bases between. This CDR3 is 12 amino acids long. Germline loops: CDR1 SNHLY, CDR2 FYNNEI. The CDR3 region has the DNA TGTGCCAGCAGTGCAGTTAACTATGGCTACACCTTC. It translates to CASSAVNYGYTF. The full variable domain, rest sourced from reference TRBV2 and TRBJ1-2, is EPEVTQTPSHQVTQMGQEVILRCVPISNHLYFYWYRQILGQKVEFLVSFYNNEISEKSEIFDDQFSVERPDGSNFTLKIRSTKLEDSAMYFCASSAVNYGYTFGSGTRLTVV.

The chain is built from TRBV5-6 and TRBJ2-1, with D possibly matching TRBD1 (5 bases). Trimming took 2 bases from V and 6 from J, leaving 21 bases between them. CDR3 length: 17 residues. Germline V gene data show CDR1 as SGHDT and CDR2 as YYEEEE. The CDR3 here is CASSFTLADKTLNEQFF. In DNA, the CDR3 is TGTGCCAGCAGCTTTACTTTGGCGGACAAGACCCTCAATGAGCAGTTCTTC.

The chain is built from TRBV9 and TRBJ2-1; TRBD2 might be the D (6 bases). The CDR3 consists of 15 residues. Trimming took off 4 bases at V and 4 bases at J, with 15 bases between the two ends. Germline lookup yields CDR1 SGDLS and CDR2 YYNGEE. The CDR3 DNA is TGTGCCAGCAGCCCCAACGGGAGAGCTTACAATGAGCAGTTCTTC. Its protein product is CASSPNGRAYNEQFF.

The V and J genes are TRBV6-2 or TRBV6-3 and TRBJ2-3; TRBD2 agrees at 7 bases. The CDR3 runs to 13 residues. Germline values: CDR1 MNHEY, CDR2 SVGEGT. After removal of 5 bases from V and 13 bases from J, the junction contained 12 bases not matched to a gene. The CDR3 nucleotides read TGTGCCAGCAGTCACCCCGACCCGGGGAGGGAGTATTTT. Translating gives CASSHPDPGREYF.

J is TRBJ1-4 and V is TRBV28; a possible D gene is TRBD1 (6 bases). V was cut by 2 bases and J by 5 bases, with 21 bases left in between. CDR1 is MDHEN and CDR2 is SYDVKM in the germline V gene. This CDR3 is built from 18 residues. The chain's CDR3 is CASSLGGAGALLNEKLFF. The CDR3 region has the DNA TGTGCCAGCAGTTTAGGGGGGGCTGGGGCGCTACTAAATGAAAAACTGTTTTTT.

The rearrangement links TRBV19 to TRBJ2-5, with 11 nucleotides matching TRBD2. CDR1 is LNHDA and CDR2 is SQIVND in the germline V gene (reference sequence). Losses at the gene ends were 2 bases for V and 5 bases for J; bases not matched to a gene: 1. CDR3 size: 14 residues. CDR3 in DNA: TGTGCCAGTAGTATACTAGCGGGGGGTGAGACCCAGTACTTC. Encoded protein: CASSILAGGETQYF.

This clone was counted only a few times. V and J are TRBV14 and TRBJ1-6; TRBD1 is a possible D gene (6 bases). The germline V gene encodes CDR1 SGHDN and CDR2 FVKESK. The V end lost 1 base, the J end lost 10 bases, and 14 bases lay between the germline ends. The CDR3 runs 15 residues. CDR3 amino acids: CASSQAHGGYSPLHF. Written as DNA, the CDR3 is TGTGCCAGCAGCCAAGCACATGGGGGCTACTCACCCCTCCACTTT.

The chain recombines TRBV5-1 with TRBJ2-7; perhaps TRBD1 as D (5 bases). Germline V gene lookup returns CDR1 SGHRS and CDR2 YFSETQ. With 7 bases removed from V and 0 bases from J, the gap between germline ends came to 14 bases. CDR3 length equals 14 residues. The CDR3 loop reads CASRSGGHSYEQYF. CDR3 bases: TGCGCCAGCCGGAGTGGCGGACACTCCTACGAGCAGTACTTC.

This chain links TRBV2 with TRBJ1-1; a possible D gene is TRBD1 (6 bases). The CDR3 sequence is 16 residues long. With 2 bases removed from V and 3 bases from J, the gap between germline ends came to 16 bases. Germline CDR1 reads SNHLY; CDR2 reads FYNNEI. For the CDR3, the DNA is TGTGCCAGCAGTGAAACAGGGACATTTACCTACACTGAAGCTTTCTTT. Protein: CASSETGTFTYTEAFF.

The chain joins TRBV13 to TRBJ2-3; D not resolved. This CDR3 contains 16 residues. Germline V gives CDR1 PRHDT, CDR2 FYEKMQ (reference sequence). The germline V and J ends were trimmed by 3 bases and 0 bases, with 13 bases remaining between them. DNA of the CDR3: TGTGCCAGCAGCTTGAGGCCCAAACCTAGCACAGATACGCAGTATTTT. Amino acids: CASSLRPKPSTDTQYF.